The 2 T cell receptor beta chains given below trace back to one sample, sequenced in a study of blood T cell repertoires in COVID-19. Produced via immunoSEQ multiplex PCR; TCRdb's table is partial and in-frame only. The sample shows around 250,000 clones, about 85% of them seen only once. Sequencing used peripheral blood. The source is a man between 18 and 35 years old with active or convalescent COVID-19.

The CDR3 DNA is TGTGCCACCAGTGATACTGGGGGGGGGCGGCGGGCAGATACGCAGTATTTT. Translating gives CATSDTGGGRRADTQYF. The rearrangement uses TRBV24-1 and TRBJ2-3; the D gene is possibly TRBD2 (7 bases). This CDR3 is built from 17 residues. The ends were cut back, 3 bases at V and 4 bases at J, with 19 bases in the middle. Germline-derived CDR1 and CDR2 are KGHDR and SFDVKD.

This chain uses TRBV10-2 with TRBJ1-1, with D perhaps TRBD1 (5 bases). Between the trimmed V and J ends, which lost 3 bases and 11 bases, there was a span of 16 bases. CDR3 size: 13 residues. CDR1 and CDR2 from the germline V gene are WSHSY and SAAADI. The CDR3 spells CASSDAGMTDAFF. CDR3 sequence (DNA): TGCGCCAGCAGTGATGCAGGGATGACCGACGCTTTCTTT.